This T cell receptor beta chain originates from a study of T cell repertoires in cytomegalovirus infection (dated by TCRdb to the late 2010s). General notes on the study: The peptide stimulations were aimed at well-studied HLA-B-restricted epitopes as well as recently identified HLA-C-restricted CMV epitopes, whose presentation resists viral immunomodulation. Because public TCR beta signatures pointed to carriage of CMV infection together with the matching HLA type, the HLA type of each donor mattered for the analysis. Overall results and qualifications from the work: In both this cohort and an independent cohort of 352 donors, the cumulative frequency of public TCR beta family members distinguished carriers of CMV infection plus the relevant HLA type. The ex vivo response was dominated by HLA-C-restricted CMV-specific TCR beta clonotypes, which also provided the single most frequent clonotype in two of eight donors.

Explained via the paper, the treatment or condition label denotes: in vitro stimulation with specific CMV peptide epitopes to enrich CMV-specific T cells. Compared with germline, V lacks 1 base and J lacks 7 bases; bases without a gene match: 6. The CDR3 goes from the cysteine to the phenylalanine over 15 residues. Kept here is only the CDR3 DNA, which spans 45 bases and is read in frame from base 1. CDR1 and CDR2 are read off the germline V gene as MGHRA and YSYEKL. A few counts support this clonotype. Its antigen is currently not known. Base-call qualities are not available, and no considerably larger clone is one nucleotide away. The listed sequencing device is Illumina HiSeq 1500. TCRdb's own reprocessing of the public reads used fastp at Q25 and MiXCR and kept productive beta chains. For every CDR3 protein sequence, its rows merge into one entry that carries the most common genes and DNA. The sample table holds roughly 860,000 distinct CDR3 sequences, of which around a third were seen once. The ten largest make up approximately 13% of the sample.

In this chain, TRBV4-1 is recombined with TRBJ1-5, with 8 central nucleotides matching TRBD1. The source is a human donor in good health (CMV status not recorded). Some clones in this sample may be carry-over from other donors' samples. The material was cultured CD8+ T cells from PBMCs, obtained from culture after CMV antigen stimulation. Here the CDR3 is given as CASSQARGPSQPQHF. The DNA sequence reads TGCGCCAGCAGCCAAGCCAGGGGGCCCAGCCAGCCCCAGCATTTT.